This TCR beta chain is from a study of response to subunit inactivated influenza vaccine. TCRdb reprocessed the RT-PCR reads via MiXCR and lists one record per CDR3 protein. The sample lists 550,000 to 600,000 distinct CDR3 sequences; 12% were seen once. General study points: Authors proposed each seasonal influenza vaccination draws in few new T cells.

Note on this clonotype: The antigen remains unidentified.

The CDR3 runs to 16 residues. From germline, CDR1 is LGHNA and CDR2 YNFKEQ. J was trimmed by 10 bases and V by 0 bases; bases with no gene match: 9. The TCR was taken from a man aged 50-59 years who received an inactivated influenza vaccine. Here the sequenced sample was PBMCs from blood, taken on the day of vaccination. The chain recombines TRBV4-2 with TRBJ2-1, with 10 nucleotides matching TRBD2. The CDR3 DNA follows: TGTGCCAGCAGCCAAGATCAGGTACTAGCGGGGTTGGAGCAGTTCTTC. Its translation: CASSQDQVLAGLEQFF.